Listed below are T cell receptor beta chains from one sample, sequenced in a study of identical twins. TCRdb re-called the 5' RACE reads through MiXCR, storing one row per CDR3 protein. The sample lists fewer than 500,000 distinct CDR3 sequences, roughly 24% occurring once. This sample was shared with a second study, whose subject was T cells expressing NK-cell markers.

The sequenced sample consisted of CD4+ T cells sorted from blood. Receptors were obtained from a woman between 18 and 29 years old in good health. Both conserved end residues are part of each CDR3. Fields, in order: V gene, J gene, D gene, clone size, CDR3 DNA, CDR3 protein. The D gene is left open where the match is weak. Clone size is given for some rows only: seen once, a few or many times, or a class if the clone is expanded.

>TRBV20-1|TRBJ2-3|-|-
TGCAGTGCTCAAGCGAGCCGAGGGACAGATACGCAGTATTTT
CSAQASRGTDTQYF
>TRBV7-2|TRBJ2-3|TRBD1|-
TGTGCCAGCAGCTTCGGTCCAGGGGGAACAGATACGCAGTATTTT
CASSFGPGGTDTQYF
>TRBV9|TRBJ2-2|-|-
TGTGCCAGCAGCCCCCGTCGGGGACAGAACACCGGGGAGCTGTTTTTT
CASSPRRGQNTGELFF
>TRBV7-2|TRBJ1-5|-|-
TGTGCCAGCAGCCCGGACACTTATCAGCCCCAGCATTTT
CASSPDTYQPQHF
>TRBV7-9|TRBJ2-7|-|few
TGTGCCAGCAGCTTGGCTTACTACGAGCAGTACTTC
CASSLAYYEQYF
>TRBV7-2|TRBJ1-2|-|few
TGTGCCAGCAGCTTGGGGAGGGTCACTAACTATGGCTACACCTTC
CASSLGRVTNYGYTF
>TRBV12-3/TRBV12-4|TRBJ2-2|-|few
TGTGCCAGCAGTTTACCCCCCGGTGGATACAGAATCACCGGGGAGCTGTTTTTT
CASSLPPGGYRITGELFF
>TRBV6-1|TRBJ1-4|-|-
TGTGCCAGCAGTGGGGTGACGGTCGCGCTACTTAATAATGAAAAACTGTTTTTT
CASSGVTVALLNNEKLFF
>TRBV29-1|TRBJ2-7|-|few
TGCAGCGTCCTTGGCAGCGGACAGACCCAGCACACCTACGAGCAGTACTTC
CSVLGSGQTQHTYEQYF
>TRBV11-2|TRBJ2-2|-|-
TGTGCCAGCAGCTTAAGGGGGGCAGCTCGGGATCCCGGGGAGCTGTTTTTT
CASSLRGAARDPGELFF
>TRBV6-2/TRBV6-3|TRBJ2-3|TRBD1|few
TGTGCCAGCAGTTACAGGGGGCGCGGCACAGATACGCAGTATTTT
CASSYRGRGTDTQYF
>TRBV20-1|TRBJ1-5|TRBD1|-
TGCAGTGCTAGAGCTACGACAGGGAGAAACAATCAGCCCCAGCATTTT
CSARATTGRNNQPQHF
>TRBV2|TRBJ1-5|-|-
TGTGCCAGCAGGCCCGACATAAATCAGCCCCAGCATTTT
CASRPDINQPQHF
>TRBV2|TRBJ1-6|-|-
TGTGCCAGCAGTGAACAGGAAAGGTCACCCCTCCACTTT
CASSEQERSPLHF
>TRBV27|TRBJ2-2|-|few
TGTGCCAGCAGTCGTGAGGCCGGGGAGCTGTTTTTT
CASSREAGELFF
>TRBV29-1|TRBJ2-1|-|few
TGCAGCGTCAAGACAGGTTTGGATGAGCAGTTCTTC
CSVKTGLDEQFF
>TRBV28|TRBJ2-1|TRBD2|-
TGTGCCAGCAGTCCATGGACTAGCGGGGACAATGAGCAGTTCTTC
CASSPWTSGDNEQFF
>TRBV12-3/TRBV12-4|TRBJ1-2|TRBD1|few
TGTGCCAGCAGGACGGGACAGGTCACATATGGCTACACCTTC
CASRTGQVTYGYTF
>TRBV5-1|TRBJ2-2|-|few
TGCGCCAGCAGCTTGTTACCACTCGGCGGGGAGCTGTTTTTT
CASSLLPLGGELFF
>TRBV5-1|TRBJ1-1|TRBD1|-
TGCGCCAGCAGCTTGGCAGGGGGCAGGGCTGAAGCTTTCTTT
CASSLAGGRAEAFF
>TRBV5-1|TRBJ1-1|-|-
TGCGCCAGCAGCTTGACAGGGAGGGGGACTGAAGCTTTCTTT
CASSLTGRGTEAFF
>TRBV12-3/TRBV12-4|TRBJ1-6|TRBD1|-
TGTGCCAGCAGTTTTTGGGACAGGCTCTCGCCCCTCCACTTT
CASSFWDRLSPLHF
>TRBV5-1|TRBJ2-5|TRBD1|-
TGCGCCAGCGGGGGACAGGGGGCGCGGAAGACCCAGTACTTC
CASGGQGARKTQYF
>TRBV6-1|TRBJ2-6|-|-
TGTGCCAGTAAGCGGGTCATAAGCTCTGGGGCCAACGTCCTGACTTTC
CASKRVISSGANVLTF
>TRBV9|TRBJ2-3|-|few
TGTGCCAGCAGCGTTTATCCAGCGGGCCTGAGCACAGATACGCAGTATTTT
CASSVYPAGLSTDTQYF
>TRBV6-5|TRBJ1-4|-|-
TGTGCCAGCAGTTCCCAAACAGGGTTAAGTGAAAAACTGTTTTTT
CASSSQTGLSEKLFF
>TRBV2|TRBJ2-2|TRBD2|-
TGTGCCAGCCCAAGGGAGCGGGAGAACACCGGGGAGCTGTTTTTT
CASPRERENTGELFF
>TRBV3-1|TRBJ2-7|-|-
TGTGCCAGCAGCCAAGGACGTCTCTCCTACGAGCAGTACTTC
CASSQGRLSYEQYF
>TRBV6-1|TRBJ2-7|-|-
TGTGCCAGCCAATCCTGGGGTGGAGTGGAGATCTACGAGCAGTACTTC
CASQSWGGVEIYEQYF
>TRBV5-6|TRBJ2-3|-|few
TGTGCCAGCAGCTTGGGGTGGGGCGGCACAGATACGCAGTATTTT
CASSLGWGGTDTQYF
>TRBV7-9|TRBJ2-3|TRBD2|few
TGTGCCAGCAGCTTAGAGGCTAGCGGCCCACATACGCAGTATTTT
CASSLEASGPHTQYF
>TRBV25-1|TRBJ2-1|TRBD2|-
TGTGCCAGCTTCAACGGGGGGGAGGCCCTTTGTAATGAGCAGTTCTTC
CASFNGGEALCNEQFF
>TRBV11-2|TRBJ2-5|-|once
TGTGCCAGCAGAAAGACGGCCGAAGAGACCCAGTACTTC
CASRKTAEETQYF
>TRBV9|TRBJ1-3|-|-
TGTGCCAGCAGCTCCAGGAGGGCTGGAAACACCATATATTTT
CASSSRRAGNTIYF
>TRBV7-3|TRBJ1-1|-|few
TGTGCCAGCAGCATGGACAGTATAAGTTCTGAAGCTTTCTTT
CASSMDSISSEAFF
>TRBV7-2|TRBJ2-2|-|few
TGTGCCAGCAGCTCCCAGAGTTACGGGGAGCTGTTTTTT
CASSSQSYGELFF
>TRBV6-1|TRBJ2-1|-|-
TGTGCCAGCAGTGAAGGCGGGGGCCTGCAGTTCTTC
CASSEGGGLQFF
>TRBV20-1|TRBJ1-1|-|-
TGCAGTGCTAGTTCGGTGACGGTATACACTGAAGCTTTCTTT
CSASSVTVYTEAFF
>TRBV10-2|TRBJ2-2|-|-
TGCGCCAGCAGTGAGTACCAGCGGAGACTCGCGAACACCGGGGAGCTGTTTTTT
CASSEYQRRLANTGELFF
>TRBV29-1|TRBJ2-7|-|few
TGCAGCGTTGTTCTAGGCGGGTACGAGCAGTACTTC
CSVVLGGYEQYF
>TRBV20-1|TRBJ2-5|TRBD1|-
TGCAGTGCCCAGGGGGCATGGACTATGGAGACCCAGTACTTC
CSAQGAWTMETQYF
>TRBV20-1|TRBJ2-7|-|few
TGCAGTGCTAGGAGGGACCCGAGCTCCTACGAGCAGTACTTC
CSARRDPSSYEQYF
>TRBV5-1|TRBJ1-5|TRBD1|few
TGCGCCAGCAGCTTGGAGGGACAGGGCAATCAGCCCCAGCATTTT
CASSLEGQGNQPQHF
>TRBV14|TRBJ1-1|TRBD1|-
TGTGCCAGCAGCCAAGAGATGTGGACAGGCGGCACTGAAGCTTTCTTT
CASSQEMWTGGTEAFF
>TRBV29-1|TRBJ2-7|-|-
TGCAGCGTTGCCGCTTGGACGGGAGTTTCCTCCTACGAGCAGTACTTC
CSVAAWTGVSSYEQYF
>TRBV18|TRBJ2-1|TRBD2|few
TGTGCCAGCTCCAGGCCCGGGGGGGTAGACAATGAGCAGTTCTTC
CASSRPGGVDNEQFF
>TRBV7-9|TRBJ1-6|-|few
TGTGCCAGCAGCTTAAGTGGTTCACCCCTCCACTTT
CASSLSGSPLHF
>TRBV3-1|TRBJ2-7|-|few
TGTGCCAGCAGATCGACTAGTTCTGCCCCCTACGAGCAGTACTTC
CASRSTSSAPYEQYF
>TRBV7-8|TRBJ2-1|-|-
TGTGCCAGCAGCCCCCGACAGGAATACAATGAGCAGTTCTTC
CASSPRQEYNEQFF
>TRBV4-3|TRBJ2-7|TRBD2|few
TGCGCCAGCAGCCAAGGACTAGCGGACTCCTACGAGCAGTACTTC
CASSQGLADSYEQYF
>TRBV12-3/TRBV12-4|TRBJ2-1|-|few
TGTGCCAGCAGTTACAGGGTTGAGCAGTTCTTC
CASSYRVEQFF
>TRBV18|TRBJ2-6|-|-
TGTGCCAGCTCACCAATGGGCTCTGGGGCCAACGTCCTGACTTTC
CASSPMGSGANVLTF
>TRBV25-1|TRBJ2-3|TRBD1|-
TGTGCCAGCAGTGGGTACAGGGGAGAGGCAGATACGCAGTATTTT
CASSGYRGEADTQYF
>TRBV12-3/TRBV12-4|TRBJ2-3|TRBD1|-
TGTGCCAGCTCCCCGGCAGGGGGAGGCACAGATACGCAGTATTTT
CASSPAGGGTDTQYF
>TRBV7-2|TRBJ2-5|TRBD1|few
TGTGCCAGCAGCCCAGACCGGGACAGCCAAGAGACCCAGTACTTC
CASSPDRDSQETQYF